What follows are 5 T cell receptor beta chains derived from one specimen sequenced in a study of T cell clonality in common variable immunodeficiency. The study, taken as a whole, reports: Reportedly, TCR beta sequences from common variable immunodeficiency showed fewer deletions and N-nucleotide insertions.

Their antigen targets remain unknown. Method: immunoSEQ multiplex PCR; TCRdb's copy keeps in-frame clones and lacks some. The sample holds 30,000 to 35,000 clones, and no clone turns up only once. Sequencing used peripheral blood mononuclear cells. These receptors originate from a human donor with common variable immunodeficiency.

This clone was counted only a few times. The sequenced fragment ends 3 residues before the CDR3 boundary, so the rest is inferred from the germline J gene. The chain is built from TRBV6-2 or TRBV6-3 and TRBJ2-5; 9 bases align to TRBD1. The CDR3 runs to 13 residues. Trimming removed 6 bases from V and 7 bases from J; junction bases left unmatched: 6. The V gene's germline CDR1 is MNHEY and CDR2 SVGEGT. The part of the CDR3 DNA that was read is TGTGCCAGCAGAGCGGGACAGGGAGGGACC. Protein product: CASRAGQGGT. The whole CDR3 reads CASRAGQGGTQYF.

This clone was detected many times. From the germline J gene comes the end of the CDR3, since the read stops 3 residues before it. V gene TRBV4-1 combines with J gene TRBJ2-4; D gene unclear. The CDR3 loop spans 13 amino acids. Germline V CDR1 and CDR2: MGHRA, YSYEKL. V was trimmed by 7 bases and J by 0 bases, leaving 7 bases between them. The sequenced part of the CDR3 DNA is TGCGCCAGCAAAGGTTTAGCCAAAAACATT. This gives the protein CASKGLAKNI. The whole CDR3 is CASKGLAKNIQYF.

This clone was seen repeatedly, ten times or more. The read stops 3 residues short of the end of the CDR3; the missing end is completed from the germline J gene. The chain couples TRBV12-3 or TRBV12-4 to TRBJ2-7; tentatively, D is TRBD1 (5 bases). The length of the CDR3 is 14 residues. The ends were cut back, 7 bases at V and 1 base at J, with 14 bases in the middle. CDR3 loop: CASNPQGPSYEQYF. The covered CDR3 bases are TGTGCCAGCAACCCTCAGGGTCCGTCCTACGAG.

This clone has only a few counts. The read terminates 3 residues before the CDR3 end, so the remaining end is supplied by the germline J gene. The chain couples TRBV7-9 to TRBJ2-2; weak D call: TRBD2 (6 bases). This CDR3 is 15 amino acids long. Germline assignment: CDR1 SEHNR and CDR2 FQNEAQ (reference sequence). V was trimmed by 2 bases and J by 6 bases, leaving 13 bases between them. The chain's CDR3 is CASSLREGEAGELFF. CDR3 bases read: TGTGCCAGCAGCTTACGGGAAGGGGAGGCCGGGGAG.

This clone was seen only a few times. The CDR3 end is not reached by the read, which stops 3 residues before it; the germline J gene fills it in. The gene calls are TRBV19 and TRBJ2-1; D not certain. CDR3 size: 13 residues. With 2 bases removed from V and 2 bases from J, the gap between germline ends came to 4 bases. Germline assignment: CDR1 LNHDA and CDR2 SQIVND (reference sequence). This CDR3 reads CASSIRPYNEQFF. CDR3 DNA (partial): TGTGCCAGTAGTATAAGGCCCTACAATGAG.